The sequence of this T cell receptor (beta chain) was determined in a study of a mutant IDH1 vaccine in newly diagnosed glioma. As for the study in general: Averaging 40.4 years of age, treated patients were around 60% male and approximately 38% female. The study, taken as a whole, reports: Immune responses induced by vaccination arose in under 95% of the patients. Seemingly, pseudoprogression had no relation to changes in the top peripheral T cell clonotypes.

TCRdb's table, derived via immunoSEQ multiplex PCR, lists solely in-frame clones and lacks some. The table shows about 20,000 clones, with around 80% occurring only once. Germline V gives CDR1 GTSNPN, CDR2 SVGIG (reference sequence). The CDR3 runs to 14 residues. V gave up 2 bases and J gave up 6 bases, with 16 bases separating them. On this clone: What it binds is not known.

As for time point: week 23, last vaccination. Vaccine doses each comprised 300 ug of mutant IDH1 20-mer peptide, with topical imiquimod. The donors had new WHO grade 3 or 4 astrocytomas; these were IDH1-mutant and ATRX-lost. This TCR came from a man aged 30-40 years with glioma. The source was PBMCs, collected from a glioma patient whose treatment included an IDH1 peptide vaccine. The chain links TRBV30 to TRBJ1-1; D uncertain. The CDR3 coding sequence is TGTGCCTGGAGTCCCGGTCACCATGGGGCTGAAGCTTTCTTT. It yields the protein CAWSPGHHGAEAFF.